The sequence of this T cell receptor beta chain was determined in a study of blood T cell repertoires in COVID-19. Study overall: Nucleic acid was either cDNA or gDNA, and it came from T cells, B-cell-depleted T cells, or PBMCs.

Here immunoSEQ multiplex PCR was the method, and the copy in TCRdb shows in-frame clones only, minus some. The sample lists roughly 140,000 clones, around 87% occurring once. Trimming cost V 5 bases and J 7 bases; bases outside gene matches: 6. Germline CDR1 is KGHDR and CDR2 is SFDVKD. There are 16 residues in the CDR3. The chain combines TRBV24-1 with TRBJ2-1; the match to TRBD2 covers 14 bases. This receptor was obtained from a man in his sixties who had recovered from COVID-19. Sequenced sample: PBMCs or T cells enriched from blood (not recorded which). CDR3 sequence: CATSVTSGRAGNEQFF. The CDR3, as DNA: TGTGCCACCAGTGTGACTAGCGGGAGGGCGGGTAATGAGCAGTTCTTC.